Included here is one T cell receptor beta chain sequence, with context. Its antigen is still unknown. Base qualities are not provided; no much larger clone lies one nucleotide away. Whole blood was collected in K2EDTA tubes by collaborating institutions according to the institutions' own protocols. Collaborator samples were shipped for TCRbeta analysis as frozen whole blood, isolated PBMCs, or DNA extracted from either sample type. The V end loses 3 bases and the J end loses 0 bases, and a stretch of 10 bases separates them. The germline V gene sets CDR1 to SGDLS and CDR2 to YYNGEE. There are 16 amino acids in the CDR3, from cysteine to phenylalanine inclusive. The only DNA kept is the CDR3, 48 bases in frame from the first base. The sample is drawn from a study of blood T cell repertoires in COVID-19 (dated by TCRdb to 2019 to 2021). With respect to the entire study: Collaborator samples came from the United States, Italy and Spain and covered acute and convalescent phases of COVID-19. Where available, HLA class I and class II types were obtained from metadata supplied by the sample provider rather than from assay-based typing. The prospective study material was composed of cDNA or gDNA derived from T cells, B-cell-depleted T cells, or PBMCs. The repertoires were released in a freely available public database intended as a resource for research on the immune response to SARS-CoV-2. Samples came from the ongoing ImmuneRACE study (first 160 participants) plus 1,254 subjects from 6 global collaborators. A de-identified subject ID, COVID-19 status, age in years and sex were almost always included in the sample metadata. The dataset comprised deeply sampled blood TCRbeta repertoires from subjects exposed to, actively infected with, or recovered from COVID-19. Results and caveats for the whole study, not just this receptor: How much clinical and demographic metadata was included differed by source and by participant, and the metadata was provided uncurated.

The immunoSEQ Assay, a bias-controlled multiplex PCR, was used to amplify TCRbeta CDR3 regions from genomic DNA. The published analysis was carried out like this. Within the assay, amplification of reference gene primers was used to estimate how many nucleated cells each sample contained. To quantify the absolute abundance of each unique TCRbeta CDR3 rearrangement, sequence reads were collapsed and filtered. For each sample, productive Simpson clonality was calculated as the square root of Simpson's diversity index across productive rearrangements. TCRdb carries this immuneACCESS record with in-frame sequences only. Its versions omit some clonotypes, under half of them owing to an unresolved V gene in the studies checked, with the rest unexplained. That table supplies the V and J calls and clone size; D and trimming were determined from the DNA. This sample is represented by under 200,000 clones; about nine tenths of them were singletons. The top ten clonotypes cover around 1.5% of the sample.

This TCR was sampled from a man aged 18 to 35 with active or convalescent COVID-19. Sequenced input: peripheral blood. The chain is made from TRBV9 and TRBJ2-6; the D gene assignment is ambiguous. The CDR3 loop reads CASSGRILSGANVLTF. In nucleotides, the sequence is TGTGCCAGCAGCGGGCGGATCCTCTCTGGGGCCAACGTCCTGACTTTC.